This is a list of T cell receptor beta chains from one sample in a study of OX40 agonist ivuxolimab in advanced cancers. Assay: immunoSEQ multiplex PCR; the TCRdb copy retains only in-frame clones and omits some. The sample holds about 69,000 clones, about three quarters seen once. This material consisted of CD4+ or CD8+ T cells sorted from blood, taken in a trial of the OX40 agonist ivuxolimab. Receptor source: an adult with an advanced solid tumor such as melanoma, head and neck, liver or kidney cancer. The CDR3 runs from the conserved cysteine through the conserved F or W. The D gene is left open where the match is weak. Size is omitted from some rows. Given values are once, few, many or a class for expanded clones.

clone_size cdr3_length j_call d_call v_call cdr3_nt cdr3_aa
- 13 TRBJ1-1 - TRBV7-2 TGTGCCAGCAGCTTCCCGCTGAACACTGAAGCTTTCTTT CASSFPLNTEAFF
- 15 TRBJ1-2 - TRBV5-1 TGCGCCAGCAGCCTGGATGGGCCAATATCCTATGGCTACACCTTC CASSLDGPISYGYTF
once 15 TRBJ2-2 TRBD1 TRBV2 TGTGCCAGCAGGACAGGGAGCTCCCCCACCGGGGAGCTGTTTTTT CASRTGSSPTGELFF
medium-sized 14 TRBJ1-2 - TRBV7-9 TGTGCCAGCAGCTTAGTTACCGTCACGAATGGCTACACCTTC CASSLVTVTNGYTF
few 15 TRBJ2-1 TRBD1 TRBV5-1 TGCGCCAGCAGCGGGGGACAGGGGACATTCGATGAGCAGTTCTTC CASSGGQGTFDEQFF
- 15 TRBJ2-3 TRBD2 TRBV30 TGTGCCTGGAGTGCTTCAAGCGGGAGGACAGATACGCAGTATTTT CAWSASSGRTDTQYF
- 11 TRBJ2-5 - TRBV11-2 TGTGCCAGCAGCCCGCAATCTGCCCAGTACTTC CASSPQSAQYF
- 15 TRBJ1-1 TRBD1 TRBV5-1 TGCGCCAGCTTGGGCCAGGGGGCAAGAGACACTGAAGCTTTCTTT CASLGQGARDTEAFF
few 14 TRBJ1-2 - TRBV5-4 TGTGCCAGCAGCTTGGACAGGCCAAACTATGGCTACACCTTC CASSLDRPNYGYTF
- 12 TRBJ2-2 - TRBV28 TGTGCCAGCAGTTTAGCAACCGGGGAGCTGTTTTTT CASSLATGELFF
- 12 TRBJ1-1 - TRBV6-5 TGTGCCAGCAGGCTTTTAAACACTGAAGCTTTCTTT CASRLLNTEAFF
few 14 TRBJ2-1 - TRBV9 TGTGCCAGCAAAGAGGACTGGGCCTGGGGGGAGCAGTTCTTC CASKEDWAWGEQFF
- 14 TRBJ2-7 TRBD1 TRBV15 TGTGCCACCAGCCGCCGGGACAGTACCTACGAGCAGTACTTC CATSRRDSTYEQYF
- 13 TRBJ2-1 TRBD2 TRBV5-1 TGCGCCAGCAGCCGACTAGCGGGTAATGAGCAGTTCTTC CASSRLAGNEQFF
once 16 TRBJ2-5 TRBD2 TRBV5-6 TGTGCCAGCAGCTTGGTAGGCGGGGGGGCCTCGGAGACCCAGTACTTC CASSLVGGGASETQYF
- 15 TRBJ1-2 TRBD1 TRBV4-1 TGCGCCAGCAGCCCTCGGGCAGGGGGGGACTATGGCTACACCTTC CASSPRAGGDYGYTF
once 15 TRBJ2-7 TRBD1 TRBV19 TGTGCCAGTAGTAAGGGACAGGGCAGCTCCTACGAGCAGTACTTC CASSKGQGSSYEQYF
few 15 TRBJ2-2 TRBD1 TRBV2 TGTGCCAGCAGCGGACAGGGGAGGAACACCGGGGAGCTGTTTTTT CASSGQGRNTGELFF
- 15 TRBJ1-3 - TRBV27 TGTGCCAGCAGTTTAACGGGGCTCTCTGGAAACACCATATATTTT CASSLTGLSGNTIYF
- 16 TRBJ1-1 TRBD1 TRBV28 TGTGCCAGCGGCCAAGAAAGACAGGGGAGGAACACTGAAGCTTTCTTT CASGQERQGRNTEAFF
- 15 TRBJ1-4 TRBD1 TRBV6-1 TGTGCCAGCAGATTACTGACAGGGGGCGAGGAAAAACTGTTTTTT CASRLLTGGEEKLFF
- 14 TRBJ2-7 TRBD1 TRBV6-1 TGTGCCAGCATGAAGGGACAGCTATCCTACGAGCAGTACTTC CASMKGQLSYEQYF
- 13 TRBJ1-2 - TRBV28 TGTGCCAGCAGTTCCCAGGGGAACTATGGCTACACCTTC CASSSQGNYGYTF
- 13 TRBJ1-4 - TRBV4-1 TGCGCCAGCAGCCAATCGTTGGGGGGAAAACTGTTTTTT CASSQSLGGKLFF